Shown below are 21 T cell receptor beta chains from a single sample sequenced in a study of early stage breast cancer tumors. The protocol was immunoSEQ multiplex PCR, while the TCRdb copy is restricted to in-frame clones and leaves out a portion. The sample has over 11,000 clones, around three quarters seen once. The sample comprised normal breast tissue next to the tumor. The receptors shown here come from a person aged 45 to 60 with breast cancer.

The chain couples TRBV9 to TRBJ2-2; no clear D gene. The V gene lost 0 bases and the J gene lost 4 bases, with 10 bases spanning the gap. Germline assignment: CDR1 SGDLS and CDR2 YYNGEE. The CDR3 runs to 15 residues. The CDR3 here is CASSVGGSVTGELFF. In nucleotides, the CDR3 is TGTGCCAGCAGCGTAGGGGGTAGTGTCACCGGGGAGCTGTTTTTT.

V and J are TRBV11-2 and TRBJ1-3, with D uncertain. This CDR3 contains 17 residues. V lost 1 base to trimming and J lost 0 bases, with 13 bases between them. Germline CDR1 reads SGHAT; CDR2 reads FQNNGV. The CDR3 bases are TGTGCCAGCAGCTTAGGCCCTAGGCAGTCCTCTGGAAACACCATATATTTT. Translating it yields CASSLGPRQSSGNTIYF.

This clone was seen a few times. The J gene is TRBJ2-2, the V gene TRBV7-3; weak D call: TRBD1 (5 bases). CDR1 SGHTA and CDR2 FQGTGA come from the germline V gene. The length of the CDR3 is 15 residues. V lost 3 bases and J 4 bases, leaving 12 bases between the germline ends. CDR3 sequence reads: CASSFHQGGTGELFF. The CDR3, as DNA: TGTGCCAGCAGCTTCCACCAGGGCGGCACCGGGGAGCTGTTTTTT.

The chain links TRBV9 to TRBJ2-1, with 11 bases lining up with TRBD2. The CDR3 spans 16 residues. With V trimmed by 4 bases and J by 4 bases, 7 bases remained unmatched. The germline gives CDR1 SGDLS, CDR2 YYNGEE. The CDR3 loop reads CASSPMLAGGYNEQFF. The CDR3 DNA reads as TGTGCCAGCAGCCCAATGCTAGCGGGAGGATACAATGAGCAGTTCTTC.

This chain links TRBV15 with TRBJ1-3; 8 bases are shared with TRBD1. Trimming removed 4 bases from V and 3 bases from J; junction bases left unmatched: 2. This CDR3 comprises 14 residues. The germline gives CDR1 LNHNV, CDR2 YYDKDF (reference sequence). CDR3 sequence reads: CATSIDRGGNTIYF. CDR3 sequence (DNA): TGTGCCACCAGCATAGACAGGGGTGGAAACACCATATATTTT.

The gene calls are TRBV30 and TRBJ2-2; possibly TRBD1 for D (6 bases). Per the germline V gene, CDR1 is GTSNPN and CDR2 is SVGIG (reference sequence). CDR3 size: 15 residues. With 2 bases removed from V and 6 bases from J, the gap between germline ends came to 16 bases. The CDR3, as DNA: TGTGCCTGGAGTTTAACAGGGAATTTCGCCGGGGAGCTGTTTTTT. As protein: CAWSLTGNFAGELFF.

J is TRBJ1-1 and V is TRBV30; D unresolved. Trimming took off 8 bases at V and 0 bases at J, with 16 bases between the two ends. Germline V CDR1 and CDR2: GTSNPN, SVGIG (reference sequence). The length of the CDR3 is 14 residues. CDR3 region: CAGGRKFMNTEAFF. CDR3 nucleotides: TGTGCCGGAGGGCGAAAGTTCATGAACACTGAAGCTTTCTTT.

The chain employs TRBV5-1 and TRBJ2-5; 8 bases are shared with TRBD1. From germline, CDR1 is SGHRS and CDR2 YFSETQ. The V and J ends lost 4 bases and 1 base, in that order; junction bases with no gene match: 15. CDR3 length: 18 amino acids. The CDR3 DNA is TGCGCCAGCAGCCGGCAGATACCGGGACAGGTCATCCAAGAGACCCAGTACTTC. Its protein product is CASSRQIPGQVIQETQYF. The whole variable domain, filled in from reference TRBV5-1 and TRBJ2-5, reads KAGVTQTPRYLIKTRGQQVTLSCSPISGHRSVSWYQQTPGQGLQFLFEYFSETQRNKGNFPGRFSGRQFSNSRSEMNVSTLELGDSALYLCASSRQIPGQVIQETQYFGPGTRLLVL.

Concerning this clone itself: Other DNA sequences in the sample encode the same CDR3. V usage is TRBV7-2 and J usage is TRBJ2-2; D is perhaps TRBD1 or TRBD2 (6 bases each). The CDR3 spans 15 residues. V was cut by 0 bases and J by 7 bases, with 12 bases left in between. Germline lookup yields CDR1 SGHTA and CDR2 FQGNSA. The CDR3 spells CASSLALGGNGELFF. CDR3 DNA sequence: TGTGCCAGCAGCTTAGCGTTGGGGGGCAACGGGGAGCTGTTTTTT.

CDR3 in DNA: TGTGCCAGCACCGCGGCAGTAGCTGGCTACACCTTC. This translates into CASTAAVAGYTF. The chain combines TRBV28 with TRBJ1-2; no definite D call. The CDR3 covers 12 residues. Germline CDR1 MDHEN, CDR2 SYDVKM. V lost 7 bases and J lost 7, with 13 bases in between.

The rearrangement uses TRBV5-8 and TRBJ1-3; D is uncertain. The CDR3 loop spans 15 amino acids. Per germline, CDR1 SGHTS and CDR2 YDEGEE. V lost 1 base and J lost 7, with 15 bases in between. The CDR3 protein is CASSLYSVTGNTIYF. The CDR3 DNA sequence: TGTGCCAGCAGCTTGTACTCAGTGACGGGGAACACCATATATTTT. The variable domain in full, completed from reference TRBV5-8 and TRBJ1-3, reads EAGVTQSPTHLIKTRGQQATLRCSPISGHTSVYWYQQALGLGLQFLLWYDEGEERNRGNFPPRFSGRQFPNYSSELNVNALELEDSALYLCASSLYSVTGNTIYFGEGSWLTVV.

The chain joins TRBV10-3 to TRBJ2-7; tentatively, D is TRBD1 or TRBD2 (5 bases each). The CDR3 spans 13 residues. V lost 6 bases and J 6 bases, leaving 15 bases between the germline ends. Germline CDR1 ENHRY, CDR2 SYGVKD. The CDR3 sequence is CAISPRELTEQYF. CDR3 DNA: TGTGCCATCAGCCCCAGGGAGTTGACCGAGCAGTACTTC.

This chain connects TRBV7-2 to TRBJ2-7; 10 bases map to TRBD1. Germline loops: CDR1 SGHTA, CDR2 FQGNSA. Trimming took 4 bases from V and 6 from J; bases not matched to a gene: 0. The CDR3 covers 12 residues. CDR3 in amino acids: CASSWDRGEQYF. The CDR3 nucleotides read TGTGCCAGCAGCTGGGACAGGGGCGAGCAGTACTTC.

The rearrangement links TRBV5-1 to TRBJ2-7; 10 nucleotides line up with TRBD1. Germline values: CDR1 SGHRS, CDR2 YFSETQ. CDR3 length equals 16 residues. Unmatched junction bases numbered 13, after V lost 6 bases and J lost 4 bases. The CDR3 sequence is CASTNITGTGVYEQYF. DNA for the CDR3: TGCGCCAGCACGAATATAACCGGGACAGGGGTTTACGAGCAGTACTTC.

The gene calls are TRBV7-9 and TRBJ2-7; D is ambiguous. Per the germline V gene, CDR1 is SEHNR and CDR2 is FQNEAQ (reference sequence). Deletions cut 5 bases from V and 2 bases from J, with 7 bases between. The CDR3 spans 12 residues. The CDR3 here is CASSADTYEQYF. As DNA, the CDR3 is TGTGCCAGCAGCGCTGACACCTACGAGCAGTACTTC.

This rearrangement joins TRBV14 to TRBJ2-5; no clear D. The V and J ends lost 1 base and 5 bases respectively, with 14 bases between them. CDR3 length: 15 residues. Per germline, CDR1 SGHDN and CDR2 FVKESK. CDR3 in DNA: TGTGCCAGCAGCCAAGGGTGGGGATTGCTGGAGACCCAGTACTTC. Translated: CASSQGWGLLETQYF.

The genes are TRBV7-9 and TRBJ2-5; unclear D gene. This CDR3 contains 12 residues. CDR1 is SEHNR and CDR2 is FQNEAQ in the germline V gene (reference sequence). Trimming removed 1 base from V and 4 bases from J, with 4 bases in between. For the CDR3, the DNA is TGTGCCAGCAGCTTAGTGCCAGAGACCCAGTACTTC. Encoded protein: CASSLVPETQYF.

About this clone: The junction and the germline gene differ at one end; a read error may be behind it. The J gene is TRBJ2-1, the V gene TRBV7-7; 14 bases are a match to TRBD2. There are 15 residues in the CDR3. The germline V gene has CDR1 SSHAT and CDR2 FNYEAQ (reference sequence). Here the CDR3 DNA reads TGTGCTAGCAGCCAGACTAGCGGGGGGGCCGATGAGCAGTTCTTC. Its translation is CASSQTSGGADEQFF. Full variable domain (outside the CDR3, taken from reference TRBV7-7 and TRBJ2-1): GAGVSQSPRYKVTKRGQDVTLRCDPISSHATLYWYQQALGQGPEFLTYFNYEAQPDKSGLPSDRFSAERPEGSISTLTIQRTEQRDSAMYRCASSQTSGGADEQFFGPGTRLTVL.

This chain connects TRBV29-1 to TRBJ1-2; 7 bases are a match to TRBD1. Germline CDR1 and CDR2: SQVTM and ANQGSEA. CDR3 size: 14 residues. V lost 6 bases and J lost 3; bases outside the gene matches: 10. For the CDR3, the DNA is TGCAGCGTGGACATACAGGGGCAGTACTATGGCTACACCTTC. This sequence encodes CSVDIQGQYYGYTF.

Only a few counts were recorded for this clone. This chain joins TRBV6-6 and TRBJ2-5; 7 positions agree with TRBD1. The ends lost 2 bases at V and 4 bases at J; junction bases unmatched: 7. Germline loops: CDR1 MNHNY, CDR2 SVGAGI (reference sequence). CDR3 length: 15 residues. CDR3 loop: CASSYNREGAETQYF. The CDR3 bases are TGTGCCAGCAGTTACAACAGAGAGGGGGCAGAGACCCAGTACTTC.

V gene TRBV30 combines with J gene TRBJ1-1; D call uncertain. Germline V CDR1 and CDR2: GTSNPN, SVGIG (reference sequence). V dropped 3 bases and J dropped 0 bases, with 11 bases sitting between them. The CDR3 contains 14 residues. The CDR3 reads CAWRFFALNTEAFF. For the CDR3, the DNA is TGTGCCTGGAGATTCTTCGCCTTGAACACTGAAGCTTTCTTT.